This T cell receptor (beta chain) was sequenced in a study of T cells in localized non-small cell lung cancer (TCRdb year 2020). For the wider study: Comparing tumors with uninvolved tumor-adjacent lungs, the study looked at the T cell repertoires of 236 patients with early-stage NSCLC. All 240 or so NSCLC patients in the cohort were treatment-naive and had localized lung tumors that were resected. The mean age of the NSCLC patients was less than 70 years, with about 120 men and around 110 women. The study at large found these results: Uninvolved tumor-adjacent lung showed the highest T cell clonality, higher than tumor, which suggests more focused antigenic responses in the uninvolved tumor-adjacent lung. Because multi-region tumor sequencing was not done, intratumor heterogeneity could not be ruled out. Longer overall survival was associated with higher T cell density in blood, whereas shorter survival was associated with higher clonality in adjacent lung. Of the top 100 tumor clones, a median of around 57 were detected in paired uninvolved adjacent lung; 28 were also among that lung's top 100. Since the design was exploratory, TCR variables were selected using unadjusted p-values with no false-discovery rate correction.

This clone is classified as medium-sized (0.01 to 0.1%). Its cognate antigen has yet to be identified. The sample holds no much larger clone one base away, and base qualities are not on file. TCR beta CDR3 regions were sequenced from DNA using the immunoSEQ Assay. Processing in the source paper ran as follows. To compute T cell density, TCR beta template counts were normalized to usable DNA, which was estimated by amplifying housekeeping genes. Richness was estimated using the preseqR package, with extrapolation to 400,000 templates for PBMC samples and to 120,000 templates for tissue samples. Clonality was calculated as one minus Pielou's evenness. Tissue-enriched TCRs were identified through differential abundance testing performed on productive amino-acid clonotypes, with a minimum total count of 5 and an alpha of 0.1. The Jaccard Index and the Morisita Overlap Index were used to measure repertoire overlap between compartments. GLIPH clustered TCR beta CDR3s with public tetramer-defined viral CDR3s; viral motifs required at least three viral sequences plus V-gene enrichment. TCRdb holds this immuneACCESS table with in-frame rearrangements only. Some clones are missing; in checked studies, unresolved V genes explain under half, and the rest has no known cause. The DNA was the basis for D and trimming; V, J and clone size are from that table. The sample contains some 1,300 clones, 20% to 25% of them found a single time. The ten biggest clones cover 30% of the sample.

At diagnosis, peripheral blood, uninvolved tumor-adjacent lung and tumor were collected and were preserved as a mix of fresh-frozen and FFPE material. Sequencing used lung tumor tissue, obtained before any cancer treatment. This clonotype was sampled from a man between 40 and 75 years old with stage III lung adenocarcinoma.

CDR3 reads: CASSSLGSNYGYTF. The DNA sequence is given as TGTGCCAGCAGTTCGCTAGGTTCTAACTATGGCTACACCTTC. The rearranged segments are TRBV6-8 and TRBJ1-2; no D gene call is confident. The CDR3, from cysteine to phenylalanine, totals 14 residues. Kept here is only the CDR3 DNA, which spans 42 bases and is read in frame from base 1. At the junction V is shortened by 4 bases and J by 0 bases, with 9 bases in between. For CDR1 and CDR2, the germline V gene lists MNHGY and SAAAGT.